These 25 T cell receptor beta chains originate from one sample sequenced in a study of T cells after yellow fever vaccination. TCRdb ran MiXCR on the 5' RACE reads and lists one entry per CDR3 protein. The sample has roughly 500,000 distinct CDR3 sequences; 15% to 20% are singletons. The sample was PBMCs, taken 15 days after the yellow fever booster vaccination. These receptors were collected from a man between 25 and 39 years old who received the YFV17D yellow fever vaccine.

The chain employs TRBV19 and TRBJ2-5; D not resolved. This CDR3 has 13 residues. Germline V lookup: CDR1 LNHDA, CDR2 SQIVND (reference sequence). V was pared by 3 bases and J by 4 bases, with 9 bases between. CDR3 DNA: TGTGCCAGTAGTATCGCCCATCGAGAGACCCAGTACTTC. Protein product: CASSIAHRETQYF. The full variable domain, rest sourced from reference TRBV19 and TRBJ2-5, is DGGITQSPKYLFRKEGQNVTLSCEQNLNHDAMYWYRQDPGQGLRLIYYSQIVNDFQKGDIAEGYSVSREKKESFPLTVTSAQKNPTAFYLCASSIAHRETQYFGPGTRLLVL.

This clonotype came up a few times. The CDR3 sequence: CASSQDALGGTPSEQFF. The CDR3 DNA is TGTGCCAGCAGCCAAGATGCGCTGGGCGGGACCCCCTCTGAGCAGTTCTTC. This chain uses TRBV4-2 with TRBJ2-1, with D tentatively TRBD2 (6 bases). Germline CDR1 reads LGHNA; CDR2 reads YNFKEQ. Between the trimmed V and J ends, which lost 0 bases and 9 bases, there was a span of 21 bases. The CDR3 consists of 17 residues.

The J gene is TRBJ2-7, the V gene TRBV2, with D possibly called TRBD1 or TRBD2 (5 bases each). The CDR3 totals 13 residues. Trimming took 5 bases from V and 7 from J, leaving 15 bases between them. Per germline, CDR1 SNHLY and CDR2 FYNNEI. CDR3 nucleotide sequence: TGTGCCAGCAGTAGGGACCACTATCGGGAGCAGTACTTC. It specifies CASSRDHYREQYF.

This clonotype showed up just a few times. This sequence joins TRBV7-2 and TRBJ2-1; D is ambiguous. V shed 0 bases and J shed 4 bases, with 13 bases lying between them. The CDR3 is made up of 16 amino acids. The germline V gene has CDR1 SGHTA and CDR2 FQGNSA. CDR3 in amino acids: CASSLASAVGYNEQFF. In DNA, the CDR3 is TGTGCCAGCAGCTTAGCCAGCGCCGTTGGATACAATGAGCAGTTCTTC.

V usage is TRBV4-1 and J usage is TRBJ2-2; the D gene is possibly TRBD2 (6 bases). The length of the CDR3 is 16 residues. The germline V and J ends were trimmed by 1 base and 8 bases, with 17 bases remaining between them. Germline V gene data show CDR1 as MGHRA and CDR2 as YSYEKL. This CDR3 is CASSQVSGHTPGELFF. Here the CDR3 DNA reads TGCGCCAGCAGCCAAGTTAGCGGCCATACACCTGGGGAGCTGTTTTTT.

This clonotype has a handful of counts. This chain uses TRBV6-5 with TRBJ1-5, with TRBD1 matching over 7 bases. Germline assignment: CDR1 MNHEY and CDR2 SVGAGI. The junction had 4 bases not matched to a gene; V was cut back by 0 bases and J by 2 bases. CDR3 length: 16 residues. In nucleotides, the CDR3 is TGTGCCAGCAGTTACTCAGGGGGCAATGGCAATCAGCCCCAGCATTTT. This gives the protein CASSYSGGNGNQPQHF.

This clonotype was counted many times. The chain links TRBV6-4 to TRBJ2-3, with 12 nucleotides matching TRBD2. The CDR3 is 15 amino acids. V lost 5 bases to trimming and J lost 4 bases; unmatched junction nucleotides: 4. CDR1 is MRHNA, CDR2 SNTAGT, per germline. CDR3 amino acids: CASSSGTSGPDTQYF. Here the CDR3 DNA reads TGTGCCAGCAGTTCCGGGACTAGCGGGCCAGATACGCAGTATTTT.

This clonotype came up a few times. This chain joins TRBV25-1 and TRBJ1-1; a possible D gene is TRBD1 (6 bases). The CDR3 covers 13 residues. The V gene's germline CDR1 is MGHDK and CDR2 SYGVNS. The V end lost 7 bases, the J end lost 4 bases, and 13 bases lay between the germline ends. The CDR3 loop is CASNRGGATEAFF. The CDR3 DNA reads TGTGCCAGCAATAGGGGGGGGGCCACTGAAGCTTTCTTT.

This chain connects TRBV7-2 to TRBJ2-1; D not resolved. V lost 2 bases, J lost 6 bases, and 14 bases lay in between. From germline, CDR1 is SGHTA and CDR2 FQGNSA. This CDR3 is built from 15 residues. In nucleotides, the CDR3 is TGTGCCAGCAGCTTAAGCATCCAAGCCAGCAATGAGCAGTTCTTC. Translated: CASSLSIQASNEQFF.

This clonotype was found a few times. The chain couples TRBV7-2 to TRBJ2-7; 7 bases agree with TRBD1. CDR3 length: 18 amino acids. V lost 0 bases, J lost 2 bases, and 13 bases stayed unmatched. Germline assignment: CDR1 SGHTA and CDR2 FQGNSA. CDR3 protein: CASSLAGVGTVRAYEQYF. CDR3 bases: TGTGCCAGCAGCTTAGCCGGTGTGGGGACAGTGCGCGCCTACGAGCAGTACTTC.

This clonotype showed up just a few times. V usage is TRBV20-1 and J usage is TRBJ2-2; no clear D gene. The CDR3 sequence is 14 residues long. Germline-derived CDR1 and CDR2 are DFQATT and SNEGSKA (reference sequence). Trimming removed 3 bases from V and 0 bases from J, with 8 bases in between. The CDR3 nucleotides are TGCAGTGCTAGGCGTCAGACGAACACCGGGGAGCTGTTTTTT. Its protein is CSARRQTNTGELFF.

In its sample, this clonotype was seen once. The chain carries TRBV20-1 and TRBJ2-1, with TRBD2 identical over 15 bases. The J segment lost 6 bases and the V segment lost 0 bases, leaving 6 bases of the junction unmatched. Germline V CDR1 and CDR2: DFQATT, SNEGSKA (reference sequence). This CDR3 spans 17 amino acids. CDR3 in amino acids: CSARDFRGLAGGNEQFF. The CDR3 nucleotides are TGCAGTGCTAGAGATTTTAGGGGACTAGCGGGAGGCAATGAGCAGTTCTTC.

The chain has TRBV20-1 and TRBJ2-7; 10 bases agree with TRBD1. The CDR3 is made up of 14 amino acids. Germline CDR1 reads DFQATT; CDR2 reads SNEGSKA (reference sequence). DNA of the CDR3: TGCAGCATTAGTCCGGGACAGGGGTGGTACGAGCAGTACTTC. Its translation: CSISPGQGWYEQYF.

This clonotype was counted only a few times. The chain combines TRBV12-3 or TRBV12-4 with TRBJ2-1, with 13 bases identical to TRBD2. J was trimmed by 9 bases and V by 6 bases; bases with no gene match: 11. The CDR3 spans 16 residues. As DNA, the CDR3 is TGTGCCAGCAGGGCGCCACTAGCGGGAGGGCTTGGTGAGCAGTTCTTC. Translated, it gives CASRAPLAGGLGEQFF.

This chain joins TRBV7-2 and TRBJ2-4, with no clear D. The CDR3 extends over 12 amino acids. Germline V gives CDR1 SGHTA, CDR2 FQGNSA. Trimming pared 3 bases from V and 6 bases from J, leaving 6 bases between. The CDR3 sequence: CASSFAANIQYF. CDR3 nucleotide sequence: TGTGCCAGCAGCTTTGCGGCAAACATTCAGTACTTC.

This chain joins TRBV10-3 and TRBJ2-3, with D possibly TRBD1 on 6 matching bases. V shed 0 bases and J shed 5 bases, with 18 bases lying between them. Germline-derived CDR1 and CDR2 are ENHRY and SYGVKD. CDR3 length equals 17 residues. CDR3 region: CAISESGGSPRGDTQYF. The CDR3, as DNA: TGTGCCATCAGTGAGTCGGGCGGGTCTCCCAGGGGAGATACGCAGTATTTT.

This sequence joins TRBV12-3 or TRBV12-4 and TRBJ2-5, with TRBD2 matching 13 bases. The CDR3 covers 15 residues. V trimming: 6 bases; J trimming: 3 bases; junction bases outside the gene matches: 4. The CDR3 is CASRRGLAGEETQYF. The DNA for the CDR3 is TGTGCCAGCAGACGAGGACTAGCGGGGGAAGAGACCCAGTACTTC.

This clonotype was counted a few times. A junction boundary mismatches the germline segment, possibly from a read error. The CDR3 DNA sequence: TGTGCCAGCAGCTTAAGCGGGAGCTCCCACAATGAGCAGTTCTTC. This sequence encodes CASSLSGSSHNEQFF. The gene calls are TRBV7-3 and TRBJ2-1; 7 bases line up with TRBD2. There are 15 residues in the CDR3. Germline CDR1 and CDR2: SGHTA and FQGTGA.

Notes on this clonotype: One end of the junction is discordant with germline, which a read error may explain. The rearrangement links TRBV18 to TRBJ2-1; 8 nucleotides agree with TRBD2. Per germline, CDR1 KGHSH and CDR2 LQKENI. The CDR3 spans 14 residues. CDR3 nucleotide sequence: TGTGCCAGCTCCCCACAGCGGGGGTGGGATGAGCAGTTCTTC. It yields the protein CASSPQRGWDEQFF.

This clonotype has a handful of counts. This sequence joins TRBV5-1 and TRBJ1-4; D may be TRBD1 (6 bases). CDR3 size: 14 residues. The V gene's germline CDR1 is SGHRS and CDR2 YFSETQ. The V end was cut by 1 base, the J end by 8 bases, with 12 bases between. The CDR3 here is CASSLFQGKEKLFF. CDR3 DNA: TGCGCCAGCAGCTTGTTTCAGGGGAAGGAAAAACTGTTTTTT. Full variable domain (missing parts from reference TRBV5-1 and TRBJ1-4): KAGVTQTPRYLIKTRGQQVTLSCSPISGHRSVSWYQQTPGQGLQFLFEYFSETQRNKGNFPGRFSGRQFSNSRSEMNVSTLELGDSALYLCASSLFQGKEKLFFGSGTQLSVL.

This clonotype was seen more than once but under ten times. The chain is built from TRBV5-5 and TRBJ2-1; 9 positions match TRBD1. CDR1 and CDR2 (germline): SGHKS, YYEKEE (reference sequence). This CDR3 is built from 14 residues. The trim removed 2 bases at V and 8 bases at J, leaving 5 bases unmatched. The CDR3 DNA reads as TGTGCCAGCAGCTTTGGGACAGGGAGGGATGAGCAGTTCTTC. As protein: CASSFGTGRDEQFF.

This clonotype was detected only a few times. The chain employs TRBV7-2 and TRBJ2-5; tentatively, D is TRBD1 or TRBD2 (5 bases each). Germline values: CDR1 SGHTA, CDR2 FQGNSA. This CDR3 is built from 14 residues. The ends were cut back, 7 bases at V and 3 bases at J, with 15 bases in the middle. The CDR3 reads CASNSRGVEETQYF. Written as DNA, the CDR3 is TGTGCCAGCAACTCCCGGGGCGTCGAAGAGACCCAGTACTTC. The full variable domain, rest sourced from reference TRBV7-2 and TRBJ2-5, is GAGVSQSPSNKVTEKGKDVELRCDPISGHTALYWYRQSLGQGLEFLIYFQGNSAPDKSGLPSDRFSAERTGGSVSTLTIQRTQQEDSAVYLCASNSRGVEETQYFGPGTRLLVL.

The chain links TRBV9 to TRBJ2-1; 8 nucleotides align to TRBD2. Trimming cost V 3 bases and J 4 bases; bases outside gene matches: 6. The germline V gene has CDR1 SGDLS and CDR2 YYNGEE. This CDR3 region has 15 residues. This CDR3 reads CASSEGLVGYNEQFF. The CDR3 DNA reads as TGTGCCAGCAGCGAGGGACTAGTGGGTTACAATGAGCAGTTCTTC. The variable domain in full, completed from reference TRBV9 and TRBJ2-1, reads DSGVTQTPKHLITATGQRVTLRCSPRSGDLSVYWYQQSLDQGLQFLIQYYNGEERAKGNILERFSAQQFPDLHSELNLSSLELGDSALYFCASSEGLVGYNEQFFGPGTRLTVL.

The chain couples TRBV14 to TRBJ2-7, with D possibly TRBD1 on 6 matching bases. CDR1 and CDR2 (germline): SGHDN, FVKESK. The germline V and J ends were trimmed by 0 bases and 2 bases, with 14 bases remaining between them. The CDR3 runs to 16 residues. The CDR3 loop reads CASSQDGGQSTYEQYF. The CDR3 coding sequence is TGTGCCAGCAGCCAAGACGGAGGACAGTCAACCTACGAGCAGTACTTC.

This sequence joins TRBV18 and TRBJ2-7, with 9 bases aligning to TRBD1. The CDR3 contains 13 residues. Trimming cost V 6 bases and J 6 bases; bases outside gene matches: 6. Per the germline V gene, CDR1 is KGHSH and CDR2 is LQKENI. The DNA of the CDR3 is TGTGCCAGCTCTGATGGGACAGGGTCCGAGCAGTACTTC. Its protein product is CASSDGTGSEQYF.